The next 21 T cell receptor beta chains were all read from a single sample in a study of cytomegalovirus exposure and HLA in healthy donors. It was with 60 Vbeta and 13 Jbeta primers that the PCR ran. The data were produced by immunoSEQ multiplex PCR, yet TCRdb's version contains in-frame clones alone and is incomplete. The table records 130,000 or so clones, 60% to 80% of them present only once. The sample consisted of PBMCs. These receptors all stem from a man aged 35-49 years in good health and CMV-seronegative.

With respect to this clone: The CDR3 does not close with the conserved phenylalanine or tryptophan, likely indicating a read error. The rearrangement joins TRBV5-4 to TRBJ1-1, with a tentative D call TRBD1 (6 bases). Trimming removed 4 bases at V and 2 bases at J, with 18 bases between. CDR1 is SGHNT and CDR2 is YYREEE in the germline V gene (reference sequence). CDR3 length: 16 residues. CDR3 nucleotide sequence: TGTGCCAGCAGCCGCGACTTGGGGGGGCCCAACACTGAAGCTTTCGTT. Translated: CASSRDLGGPNTEAFV.

This chain links TRBV9 with TRBJ2-1; 7 bases map to TRBD2. The germline V gene encodes CDR1 SGDLS and CDR2 YYNGEE. The ends lost 4 bases at V and 5 bases at J; junction bases unmatched: 9. CDR3 length equals 15 residues. In DNA, the CDR3 is TGTGCCAGCAGCCCCCCGCCGGGGGGAAACAATGAGCAGTTCTTC. It encodes CASSPPPGGNNEQFF.

This chain uses TRBV2 with TRBJ1-1, with 8 positions matching TRBD1. CDR1 and CDR2 (germline): SNHLY, FYNNEI. After removal of 4 bases from V and 1 base from J, the junction contained 5 bases not matched to a gene. This CDR3 spans 15 amino acids. CDR3 DNA sequence: TGTGCCAGCAGTGTTTCAGGGGGCAGGAACACTGAAGCTTTCTTT. This codes for CASSVSGGRNTEAFF. Full variable domain (rest looked up from reference TRBV2 and TRBJ1-1): EPEVTQTPSHQVTQMGQEVILRCVPISNHLYFYWYRQILGQKVEFLVSFYNNEISEKSEIFDDQFSVERPDGSNFTLKIRSTKLEDSAMYFCASSVSGGRNTEAFFGQGTRLTVV.

This chain links TRBV4-1 with TRBJ1-4; D is uncertain. Deletions cut 0 bases from V and 5 bases from J, with 10 bases between. Looked up from germline, CDR1 is MGHRA and CDR2 is YSYEKL. The CDR3 runs 15 residues. The CDR3 coding sequence is TGCGCCAGCAGCCAAGAGAGCCCGAAAAATGAAAAACTGTTTTTT. Protein product: CASSQESPKNEKLFF.

This chain links TRBV14 with TRBJ2-5; D might be TRBD2 (5 bases). CDR3 length: 12 amino acids. The germline V gene encodes CDR1 SGHDN and CDR2 FVKESK. V dropped 1 base and J dropped 5 bases, with 5 bases sitting between them. The chain's CDR3 is CASSQGGETQYF. CDR3 DNA sequence: TGTGCCAGCAGCCAAGGAGGGGAGACCCAGTACTTC.

This rearrangement joins TRBV30 to TRBJ2-3; TRBD1 matches at 9 bases. This CDR3 is built from 15 residues. Germline-derived CDR1 and CDR2 are GTSNPN and SVGIG (reference sequence). V shed 1 base and J 2 bases; nucleotides not matched to a gene: 4. The CDR3 DNA reads TGTGCCTGGAGTGGCACAGGGGGCCTCACAGATACGCAGTATTTT. Encoded protein: CAWSGTGGLTDTQYF. The full variable domain, in which reference TRBV30 and TRBJ2-3 provide the parts outside the CDR3, is SQTIHQWPATLVQPVGSPLSLECTVEGTSNPNLYWYRQAAGRGLQLLFYSVGIGQISSEVPQNLSASRPQDRQFILSSKKLLLSDSGFYLCAWSGTGGLTDTQYFGPGTRLTVL.

Only one count was recorded for this clone. The chain uses TRBV2 and TRBJ2-7, with D tentatively TRBD1 (8 bases). CDR3 size: 15 residues. Germline V gives CDR1 SNHLY, CDR2 FYNNEI. Trimming took off 6 bases at V and 4 bases at J, with 19 bases between the two ends. The CDR3 nucleotides are TGTGCCAGCAGCCGCCAACAGGGGGGGATATACGAGCAGTACGTC. It translates to CASSRQQGGIYEQYV.

This clone was seen at least ten times. The chain recombines TRBV4-3 with TRBJ1-5, with D tentatively TRBD1 (5 bases). Germline V gives CDR1 LGHNA, CDR2 YSLEER. V was pared by 0 bases and J by 6 bases, with 15 bases between. This CDR3 region has 16 residues. This chain's CDR3 is CASSQDQNGRGQPQHF. CDR3 nucleotide sequence: TGCGCCAGCAGCCAAGATCAGAACGGGAGGGGTCAGCCCCAGCATTTT.

V usage is TRBV5-1 and J usage is TRBJ1-2; the D is unclear. Germline CDR1 is SGHRS and CDR2 is YFSETQ. Trimming pared 0 bases from V and 4 bases from J, leaving 10 bases between. The CDR3 has 14 amino acids. Here the CDR3 DNA reads TGCGCCAGCAGCTTGGCAAGAGGAACCTATGGCTACACCTTC. This encodes CASSLARGTYGYTF.

The J gene is TRBJ2-2, the V gene TRBV6-1; TRBD2 might be the D (5 bases). This CDR3 is built from 13 residues. Germline CDR1 and CDR2: MNHNS and SASEGT. The ends were cut back, 0 bases at V and 12 bases at J, with 11 bases in the middle. Written as DNA, the CDR3 is TGTGCCAGCAGTGAAGCGCGGGCACGCAAGCTGTTTTTT. Translated: CASSEARARKLFF.

The chain carries TRBV7-2 and TRBJ1-4; D uncertain. Germline CDR1 SGHTA, CDR2 FQGNSA. V gave up 5 bases and J gave up 7 bases, with 17 bases separating them. The CDR3 is made up of 15 amino acids. In nucleotides, the CDR3 is TGTGCCAGCAGCCCCCGAGGTGGAGGGAGTGAAAAACTGTTTTTT. Translated, it gives CASSPRGGGSEKLFF.

A few counts support this clone. The rearrangement links TRBV28 to TRBJ1-1, with D possibly matching TRBD1 (6 bases). V shed 3 bases and J shed 3 bases, with 14 bases lying between them. CDR3 length: 15 residues. CDR1 MDHEN and CDR2 SYDVKM come from the germline V gene. CDR3 nucleotide sequence: TGTGCCAGCAGTTTCAGGGGAAGGATGTACACTGAAGCTTTCTTT. It translates to CASSFRGRMYTEAFF.

This clone was seen more than once but under ten times. This rearrangement joins TRBV4-3 to TRBJ2-7, with D tentatively TRBD1 (5 bases). CDR1 and CDR2 (germline): LGHNA, YSLEER. V dropped 1 base and J dropped 2 bases, with 9 bases sitting between them. CDR3 size: 14 residues. The CDR3 loop reads CASSQGVQAYEQYF. CDR3 DNA: TGCGCCAGCAGCCAAGGGGTACAGGCCTACGAGCAGTACTTC.

In its sample, this clone is medium-sized. This chain links TRBV9 with TRBJ2-1; 10 nucleotides agree with TRBD2. J was trimmed by 8 bases and V by 4 bases; bases with no gene match: 12. Germline V gene data show CDR1 as SGDLS and CDR2 as YYNGEE. The CDR3 loop spans 16 amino acids. In nucleotides, the CDR3 is TGTGCCAGCAGCTTCGAGAGCGGGGGGGCTATGGATGAGCAGTTCTTC. Amino acid sequence: CASSFESGGAMDEQFF.

The J gene is TRBJ2-3, the V gene TRBV4-3, with 11 bases fitting TRBD2. The CDR3 runs 17 residues. Germline V gene sequence: CDR1 LGHNA, CDR2 YSLEER. V was pared by 0 bases and J by 2 bases, with 4 bases of the junction left unmatched. The CDR3 coding sequence is TGCGCCAGCAGCCAAGATCCTAGCGGGGGGAACACAGATACGCAGTATTTT. This translates into CASSQDPSGGNTDTQYF.

This chain connects TRBV19 to TRBJ1-1; D is ambiguous. In germline, CDR1 is LNHDA, CDR2 SQIVND (reference sequence). V lost 8 bases, J lost 4 bases, and 23 bases lay in between. The CDR3 is 16 amino acids. The CDR3, as DNA: TGTGCCAGTTCACCTTTCGTGGGCCTGTTTGGCACTGAAGCTTTCTTT. The encoded protein is CASSPFVGLFGTEAFF. Filled out from reference TRBV19 and TRBJ1-1, the complete variable domain reads DGGITQSPKYLFRKEGQNVTLSCEQNLNHDAMYWYRQDPGQGLRLIYYSQIVNDFQKGDIAEGYSVSREKKESFPLTVTSAQKNPTAFYLCASSPFVGLFGTEAFFGQGTRLTVV.

The CDR3 nucleotides read TGTGCCAGCAGTAGCGGGGGGGCCGATGAGCAGTTCTTC. It translates to CASSSGGADEQFF. V usage is TRBV5-4 and J usage is TRBJ2-1; 11 bases map to TRBD2. Unmatched junction bases numbered 3, after V lost 5 bases and J lost 8 bases. Per germline, CDR1 SGHNT and CDR2 YYREEE (reference sequence). CDR3 size: 13 residues. Full variable domain (missing parts from reference TRBV5-4 and TRBJ2-1): ETGVTQSPTHLIKTRGQQVTLRCSSQSGHNTVSWYQQALGQGPQFIFQYYREEENGRGNFPPRFSGLQFPNYSSELNVNALELDDSALYLCASSSGGADEQFFGPGTRLTVL.

This clone came up a few times. The chain has TRBV25-1 and TRBJ1-6; D remains ambiguous. Germline-derived CDR1 and CDR2 are MGHDK and SYGVNS. The CDR3 runs to 13 residues. Deletions cut 8 bases from V and 9 bases from J, with 14 bases between. The CDR3 sequence is CASSPTRGSPLHF. The CDR3 nucleotides read TGTGCCAGCTCCCCCACGCGCGGTTCACCCCTCCACTTT.

This clone has a handful of counts. This sequence joins TRBV5-1 and TRBJ1-5, with a possible D match to TRBD1 (6 bases). Trimming took 2 bases from V and 5 from J, leaving 11 bases between them. This CDR3 is built from 14 residues. The germline gives CDR1 SGHRS, CDR2 YFSETQ. CDR3 nucleotide sequence: TGCGCCAGCAGCTTAACACAGGGAGATCAGCCCCAGCATTTT. It codes for CASSLTQGDQPQHF.

The J gene is TRBJ1-2, the V gene TRBV6-5, with 7 bases that match TRBD1. Looked up from germline, CDR1 is MNHEY and CDR2 is SVGAGI. V lost 2 bases, J lost 3 bases, and 3 bases stayed unmatched. This CDR3 spans 14 amino acids. In nucleotides, the CDR3 is TGTGCCAGCAGTTACCCCGACAGGGACTATGGCTACACCTTC. It encodes CASSYPDRDYGYTF.

Written as DNA, the CDR3 is TGTGCCAGTAGTATTCAGGGGCACACTGAAGCTTTCTTT. Translated: CASSIQGHTEAFF. The genes are TRBV19 and TRBJ1-1; tentative D call: TRBD1 (6 bases). V lost 3 bases and J lost 3, with 8 bases in between. CDR3 length: 13 amino acids. In germline, CDR1 is LNHDA, CDR2 SQIVND (reference sequence).